The 26 T cell receptor beta chains in this list originate from one sample, sequenced in a study of T cells in Graves' hyperthyroidism and ophthalmopathy. TCR beta CDR3 regions were amplified from RNA. The TCR CDR3 was amplified in a first-round RT-PCR using the HTBI primer set. One entry per CDR3 protein, called by TCRdb with MiXCR from the multiplex PCR reads. The sample has about 560,000 distinct CDR3 sequences; roughly a sixth are singletons. The specimen was blood. The receptors stem from a woman between 18 and 29 years old with Graves' hyperthyroidism.

The chain uses TRBV20-1 and TRBJ2-7, with D possibly matching TRBD2 (6 bases). Between the trimmed V and J ends, which lost 2 bases and 2 bases, there was a span of 16 bases. CDR1 and CDR2 from the germline V gene are DFQATT and SNEGSKA (reference sequence). The CDR3 runs 15 residues. The CDR3 spells CSARPPEGPTYEQYF. For the CDR3, the DNA is TGCAGTGCTAGACCCCCGGAGGGACCAACCTACGAGCAGTACTTC.

The sample holds a few counts of this clonotype. The V call is TRBV6-1, the J call TRBJ2-1; the D is unclear. V was shortened by 7 bases and J by 0 bases, with 7 bases between the two germline ends. Germline V gene lookup returns CDR1 MNHNS and CDR2 SASEGT. The CDR3 has 13 residues. The chain's CDR3 is CASKQNSYNEQFF. CDR3 DNA: TGTGCCAGCAAGCAGAACTCCTACAATGAGCAGTTCTTC.

This clonotype was detected ten times or more. The chain has TRBV20-1 and TRBJ1-1; the D gene is possibly TRBD1 (5 bases). CDR3 length: 12 residues. Germline assignment: CDR1 DFQATT and CDR2 SNEGSKA (reference sequence). Trimming cost V 6 bases and J 1 base, with 9 bases left between them. The chain's CDR3 is CSAGTANTEAFF. CDR3 DNA: TGCAGTGCCGGGACCGCGAACACTGAAGCTTTCTTT.

This clonotype was seen many times. The J gene is TRBJ1-5, the V gene TRBV6-1; D gene uncertain. CDR1 is MNHNS and CDR2 is SASEGT in the germline V gene. The ends were cut back, 2 bases at V and 5 bases at J, with 10 bases in the middle. This CDR3 is built from 14 residues. The CDR3 region is CASSETAAYQPQHF. The CDR3 DNA follows: TGTGCCAGCAGTGAAACCGCGGCCTATCAGCCCCAGCATTTT.

A few counts support this clonotype. The junction differs from germline at one of its ends, possibly a read error. The rearrangement uses TRBV5-8 and TRBJ1-1, with 9 nucleotides matching TRBD1. CDR1 is SGHTS and CDR2 is YDEGEE in the germline V gene. The CDR3 sequence is 17 residues long. The chain's CDR3 is CASSQDLTGGWNTEAFF. CDR3 sequence (DNA): TGCGCCAGCAGCCAAGATTTAACAGGGGGCTGGAACACTGAAGCTTTCTTT.

This clonotype occurred many times. The chain links TRBV2 to TRBJ2-5; TRBD2 matches 7 bases. CDR1 is SNHLY, CDR2 FYNNEI, per germline. With 7 bases clipped from V and 4 bases from J, the junction kept 9 bases outside the gene matches. This CDR3 has 14 residues. DNA for the CDR3: TGTGCCAGCACCGGGGGGTTAGCGAGAGAGACCCAGTACTTC. Protein: CASTGGLARETQYF.

This clonotype was counted only a few times. The V gene is TRBV5-1, the J gene TRBJ1-6; 7 bases align to TRBD1. Germline CDR1 and CDR2: SGHRS and YFSETQ. This CDR3 region has 15 residues. Unmatched junction bases numbered 6, after V lost 4 bases and J lost 5 bases. CDR3: CASSTRTGDNSPLHF. The CDR3 DNA sequence: TGCGCCAGCAGCACCCGGACAGGCGATAATTCACCCCTCCACTTT.

The chain couples TRBV19 to TRBJ2-6; D uncertain. Germline V gene data show CDR1 as LNHDA and CDR2 as SQIVND (reference sequence). The V gene lost 3 bases and the J gene lost 0 bases, with 6 bases spanning the gap. The CDR3 totals 15 residues. The CDR3 sequence: CASSMVLSGANVLTF. The CDR3 nucleotides read TGTGCCAGTAGTATGGTCCTCTCTGGGGCCAACGTCCTGACTTTC.

V is TRBV28 and J is TRBJ2-1; D remains ambiguous. The CDR3 contains 14 residues. Germline values: CDR1 MDHEN, CDR2 SYDVKM. V was trimmed by 2 bases and J by 6 bases, leaving 11 bases between them. The CDR3 DNA reads TGTGCCAGCAGTTTAACTCCGTCGGCCAATGAGCAGTTCTTC. This translates into CASSLTPSANEQFF.

The table lists this clonotype with many counts. The rearrangement links TRBV5-1 to TRBJ2-1; 9 bases match TRBD2. Germline assignment: CDR1 SGHRS and CDR2 YFSETQ. Trimming at V came to 2 bases and at J to 9 bases, leaving 12 bases not matched to a gene. The CDR3 sequence is 16 residues long. The CDR3 coding sequence is TGCGCCAGCAGCTTCTTTTCGGGCGGGAGGGCCCCTGAGCAGTTCTTC. Translating it yields CASSFFSGGRAPEQFF.

CDR3 sequence: CASGSSRLGYTF. CDR3 in DNA: TGTGCTAGTGGTTCCTCCCGGCTCGGCTACACCTTC. This chain links TRBV12-5 with TRBJ1-2; D unresolved. V was shortened by 4 bases and J by 8 bases, with 11 bases between the two germline ends. The germline gives CDR1 LGHNT, CDR2 FRNRAP. CDR3 length: 12 amino acids.

There are many counts of this clonotype. The chain joins TRBV3-1 to TRBJ1-1, with TRBD1 as a possible D gene (6 bases). Germline V gives CDR1 LGHDT, CDR2 YNNKEL (reference sequence). CDR3 size: 15 residues. The V end was cut by 7 bases, the J end by 2 bases, with 17 bases between. The CDR3, as DNA: TGTGCCAGCACCTTGTTCGGGGGGCCCAACACTGAAGCTTTCTTT. This codes for CASTLFGGPNTEAFF.

The chain combines TRBV30 with TRBJ2-1, with D unclear. Trimming shortened V by 2 bases and J by 8 bases, and 10 bases separated the two germline ends. CDR1 and CDR2 from the germline V gene are GTSNPN and SVGIG (reference sequence). CDR3 length: 12 residues. As DNA, the CDR3 is TGTGCCTGGAGTCTAAACGGTTATGAGCAGTTCTTC. It specifies CAWSLNGYEQFF.

This clonotype showed up just a few times. V and J are TRBV30 and TRBJ2-3; D remains ambiguous. Germline CDR1 is GTSNPN and CDR2 is SVGIG (reference sequence). The V end was cut by 0 bases, the J end by 4 bases, with 8 bases between. CDR3 length: 13 residues. The CDR3: CAWSVVGPDTQYF. For the CDR3, the DNA is TGTGCCTGGAGTGTAGTGGGCCCAGATACGCAGTATTTT.

This clonotype was counted many times. This chain uses TRBV6-1 with TRBJ2-1; possible D gene TRBD2, 7 bases. The germline V gene has CDR1 MNHNS and CDR2 SASEGT. V was shortened by 7 bases and J by 0 bases, with 13 bases between the two germline ends. The CDR3 contains 15 residues. CDR3 protein: CASMGRGSSYNEQFF. Here the CDR3 DNA reads TGTGCCAGCATGGGGAGGGGGAGCTCCTACAATGAGCAGTTCTTC.

The chain has TRBV6-1 and TRBJ2-1; 7 nucleotides line up with TRBD2. Losses at the gene ends were 5 bases for V and 12 bases for J; bases not matched to a gene: 7. There are 12 residues in the CDR3. Germline loops: CDR1 MNHNS, CDR2 SASEGT. This CDR3 reads CASSLLARGQFF. The CDR3 DNA sequence: TGTGCCAGCAGTTTACTAGCGCGTGGGCAGTTCTTC.

The genes are TRBV9 and TRBJ2-3, with a possible D match to TRBD1 (5 bases). V lost 0 bases, J lost 5 bases, and 10 bases lay in between. The germline V gene has CDR1 SGDLS and CDR2 YYNGEE. The CDR3 has 14 amino acids. The CDR3 DNA is TGTGCCAGCAGCGTAGTAGGGGTTGGAGATACGCAGTATTTT. Its protein product is CASSVVGVGDTQYF.

This clonotype was seen many times. This CDR3 is CASSLVVAGRQETQYF. The CDR3 DNA follows: TGTGCCAGCAGCTTAGTCGTAGCGGGGCGCCAAGAGACCCAGTACTTC. The chain couples TRBV7-8 to TRBJ2-5; 8 positions agree with TRBD2. Germline V gene sequence: CDR1 SGHVS, CDR2 FQNEAQ. This CDR3 spans 16 amino acids. After removal of 1 base from V and 1 base from J, the junction contained 5 bases not matched to a gene.

J is TRBJ2-2 and V is TRBV20-1; no clear D gene. Trimming removed 0 bases from V and 7 bases from J, with 12 bases in between. There are 14 residues in the CDR3. The germline gives CDR1 DFQATT, CDR2 SNEGSKA (reference sequence). The CDR3 DNA follows: TGCAGTGCTAGAGAAAGGACGGTACGCGGGGAGCTGTTTTTT. Residues: CSARERTVRGELFF.

The chain joins TRBV3-1 to TRBJ2-7, with D uncertain. CDR1 LGHDT and CDR2 YNNKEL come from the germline V gene (reference sequence). V was trimmed by 0 bases and J by 6 bases, leaving 6 bases between them. This CDR3 is built from 12 residues. The CDR3 loop is CASSQDWREQYF. CDR3 nucleotide sequence: TGTGCCAGCAGCCAAGATTGGCGCGAGCAGTACTTC.

This clonotype has just a few counts. V and J are TRBV7-9 and TRBJ2-3, with 9 bases identical to TRBD2. The CDR3 spans 16 residues. Trimming took 3 bases from V and 3 from J; bases not matched to a gene: 7. The V gene's germline CDR1 is SEHNR and CDR2 FQNEAQ (reference sequence). In DNA form, the CDR3 reads TGTGCCAGCAGCTTCATTAGCGGGAGATTGACAGATACGCAGTATTTT. It yields the protein CASSFISGRLTDTQYF.

The chain has TRBV30 and TRBJ2-5; no definite D call. Per the germline V gene, CDR1 is GTSNPN and CDR2 is SVGIG (reference sequence). V lost 3 bases and J lost 3, with 5 bases in between. The CDR3 totals 11 residues. The CDR3 nucleotides are TGTGCCTGGAGCGCCAAAGAGACCCAGTACTTC. This gives the protein CAWSAKETQYF.

The V call is TRBV19, the J call TRBJ1-3; tentative D call: TRBD1 (6 bases). V lost 6 bases and J 0 bases, leaving 15 bases between the germline ends. CDR1 is LNHDA and CDR2 is SQIVND in the germline V gene (reference sequence). The CDR3 is 16 residues long. DNA of the CDR3: TGTGCCAGTAGCACAGGGTCTAGTGCCTCTGGAAACACCATATATTTT. Protein: CASSTGSSASGNTIYF.

This clonotype has a count of ten or more. The rearrangement joins TRBV24-1 to TRBJ1-2; D not certain. This CDR3 comprises 11 residues. Germline V gives CDR1 KGHDR, CDR2 SFDVKD. Trimming pared 3 bases from V and 8 bases from J, leaving 6 bases between. This chain's CDR3 is CATSDTRGYTF. CDR3 nucleotide sequence: TGTGCCACCAGTGATACTAGAGGCTACACCTTC.

This clonotype was seen at least ten times. The rearrangement uses TRBV7-9 and TRBJ2-7; D perhaps matches TRBD2 (5 bases). Deletions cut 2 bases from V and 6 bases from J, with 8 bases between. The CDR3 extends over 12 amino acids. Germline CDR1 is SEHNR and CDR2 is FQNEAQ (reference sequence). The CDR3 sequence is CASSLFGSEQYF. CDR3 DNA: TGTGCCAGCAGCTTATTTGGGAGCGAGCAGTACTTC.

This clonotype was found a few times. The V call is TRBV12-3 or TRBV12-4, the J call TRBJ2-2, with D perhaps being TRBD1 or TRBD2 (5 bases each). V was shortened by 6 bases and J by 5 bases, with 10 bases between the two germline ends. The CDR3 loop spans 13 amino acids. CDR3 residues: CASSWGPTGELFF. CDR3 in DNA: TGTGCCAGCAGCTGGGGACCTACCGGGGAGCTGTTTTTT.